This record looks at one T cell receptor beta chain sequence and its context. V lost 0 bases to trimming and J lost 5 bases; unmatched junction nucleotides: 6. CDR1 and CDR2 (germline): SGHAT, FQNNGV. The CDR3 loop spans 15 amino acids. These data come from a study of blood T cell repertoires in COVID-19. The method was immunoSEQ multiplex PCR; TCRdb's version includes in-frame clones alone and lacks a portion of them. The repertoire holds 100,000 to 150,000 clones, around 85% seen once, with 17% in the top ten. The chain is built from TRBV11-2 and TRBJ2-7; 8 bases map to TRBD2. This clonotype was sampled from a man aged 25 to 40 with COVID-19, enrolled during active disease. The sample taken for sequencing was peripheral blood. The CDR3 spells CASSLEAGAPHEQYF. For the CDR3, the DNA is TGTGCCAGCAGCTTAGAAGCGGGAGCCCCCCACGAGCAGTACTTC.